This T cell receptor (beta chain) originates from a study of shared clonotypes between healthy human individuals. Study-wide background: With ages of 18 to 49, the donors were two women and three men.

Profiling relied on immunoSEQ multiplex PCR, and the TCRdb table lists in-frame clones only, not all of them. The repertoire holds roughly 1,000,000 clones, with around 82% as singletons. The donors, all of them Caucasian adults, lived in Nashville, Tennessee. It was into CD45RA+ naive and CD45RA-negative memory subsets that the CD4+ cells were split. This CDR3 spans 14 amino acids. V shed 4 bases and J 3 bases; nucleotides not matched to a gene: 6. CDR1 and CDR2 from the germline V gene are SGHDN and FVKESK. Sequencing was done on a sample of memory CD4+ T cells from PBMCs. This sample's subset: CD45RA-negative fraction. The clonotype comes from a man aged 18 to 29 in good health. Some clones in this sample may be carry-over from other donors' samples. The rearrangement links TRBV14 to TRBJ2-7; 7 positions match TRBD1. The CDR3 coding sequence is TGTGCCAGCAGCCGCCAGACAGGGCACTACGAGCAGTACTTC. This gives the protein CASSRQTGHYEQYF.